Shown below are 8 T cell receptor beta chains from a single sample sequenced in a study of immune evolution from preneoplasia to lung adenocarcinoma. Assay: immunoSEQ multiplex PCR; the TCRdb copy retains only in-frame clones and omits some. The repertoire holds over 6,500 clones, with roughly four fifths as singletons. The specimen was FFPE invasive lung adenocarcinoma tissue. The receptors come from a person over 45 with lung adenocarcinoma.

The chain links TRBV18 to TRBJ1-3; D is perhaps TRBD1 (6 bases). Looked up from germline, CDR1 is KGHSH and CDR2 is LQKENI. V was cut by 4 bases and J by 3 bases, with 13 bases left in between. The CDR3 contains 15 residues. Here the CDR3 DNA reads TGTGCCAGCTCACAACAAACAGGGAGTGGAAACACCATATATTTT. This gives the protein CASSQQTGSGNTIYF.

The genes are TRBV7-3 and TRBJ2-3; no clear D gene. CDR3 size: 13 residues. V gave up 2 bases and J gave up 5 bases, with 8 bases separating them. Germline V lookup: CDR1 SGHTA, CDR2 FQGTGA. In nucleotides, the CDR3 is TGTGCCAGCAGCTTATTTACAAGAGATACGCAGTATTTT. Translated, it gives CASSLFTRDTQYF.

The chain has TRBV7-3 and TRBJ2-2, with D possibly matching TRBD1 (5 bases). Trimming took 5 bases from V and 0 from J, leaving 7 bases between them. Germline V lookup: CDR1 SGHTA, CDR2 FQGTGA. This CDR3 has 14 amino acids. The DNA for the CDR3 is TGTGCCAGCAGCCAACAGGCGAACACCGGGGAGCTGTTTTTT. Residues: CASSQQANTGELFF.

DNA for the CDR3: TGTGCCAGCATAGGGGGGGGCAATGAGCAGTTCTTC. Protein product: CASIGGGNEQFF. V usage is TRBV28 and J usage is TRBJ2-1; a possible D gene is TRBD2 (7 bases). The CDR3 has 12 amino acids. With 7 bases removed from V and 6 bases from J, the gap between germline ends came to 10 bases. Germline V gives CDR1 MDHEN, CDR2 SYDVKM.

The rearrangement uses TRBV19 and TRBJ2-2; D is uncertain. V lost 6 bases and J 6 bases, leaving 8 bases between the germline ends. Germline V gene data show CDR1 as LNHDA and CDR2 as SQIVND (reference sequence). This CDR3 has 12 amino acids. The CDR3, as DNA: TGTGCCAGTAGGATTGGGGCCGGGGAGCTGTTTTTT. This translates into CASRIGAGELFF.

V gene TRBV5-4 combines with J gene TRBJ2-2; D call uncertain. Trimming removed 0 bases from V and 6 bases from J, with 3 bases in between. The CDR3 is made up of 12 amino acids. CDR1 SGHNT and CDR2 YYREEE come from the germline V gene (reference sequence). The CDR3 here is CASSLEAGELFF. CDR3 DNA sequence: TGTGCCAGCAGCTTGGAGGCCGGGGAGCTGTTTTTT.

The chain combines TRBV10-3 with TRBJ2-7; D gene ambiguous. Per the germline V gene, CDR1 is ENHRY and CDR2 is SYGVKD. The V gene lost 3 bases and the J gene lost 4 bases, with 7 bases spanning the gap. The CDR3 loop spans 12 amino acids. The CDR3 nucleotides are TGTGCCATCAGTGACGGTTTATACGAGCAGTACTTC. This translates into CAISDGLYEQYF.

There are a few counts of this clone. The V call is TRBV30, the J call TRBJ2-2; TRBD2 matches at 7 bases. The length of the CDR3 is 15 residues. Germline lookup yields CDR1 GTSNPN and CDR2 SVGIG (reference sequence). Trimming took 4 bases from V and 3 from J; bases not matched to a gene: 8. The CDR3, as DNA: TGTGCCTGGAAAGCGCTGGGGAGGGACACCGGGGAGCTGTTTTTT. This gives the protein CAWKALGRDTGELFF.